This T cell receptor beta chain stems from a study of neurological immune-mediated disorders. At least ten counts were recorded for this clonotype. The cDNA came from 5'RACE with 10-nucleotide random UMIs. Each CDR3 protein gets one entry after TCRdb re-called the 5' RACE reads with MiXCR. This sample has roughly 45,000 distinct CDR3 sequences, with 13% found just once. Time point of the sample: longitudinal time-point 3. Material for sequencing was PBMCs. This clonotype was sampled from a man between 25 and 39 years old in good health.

The CDR3 loop is CASSWGTANEQFF. CDR3 sequence (DNA): TGTGCCAGCAGCTGGGGGACAGCAAATGAGCAGTTCTTC. The chain carries TRBV11-1 and TRBJ2-1, with TRBD1 identical over 7 bases. This CDR3 spans 13 amino acids. V was clipped by 4 bases and J by 7 bases; unmatched bases: 4. Germline V gene sequence: CDR1 SGHAT, CDR2 FQDESV (reference sequence).